A single sample gave rise to the 16 T cell receptor beta chains below, sequenced in a study of shared clonotypes between healthy human individuals. Generated by immunoSEQ multiplex PCR, the TCRdb table keeps only in-frame clones and is missing some. The table includes some 2.4 million clones, 93% detected once. The specimen was naive CD4+ T cells from PBMCs. The subset is: CD45RA+ positively selected. The receptors shown here come from a man aged 18 to 30 in good health. Some clones in this sample may be carry-over from other donors' samples.

The chain combines TRBV5-1 with TRBJ2-7, with 9 positions matching TRBD2. Germline V lookup: CDR1 SGHRS, CDR2 YFSETQ. CDR3 length: 14 amino acids. The J segment lost 4 bases and the V segment lost 0 bases, leaving 2 bases of the junction unmatched. The CDR3 sequence is CASSLGLAEYEQYF. CDR3 DNA: TGCGCCAGCAGCTTGGGACTAGCGGAATACGAGCAGTACTTC.

The CDR3 is CASSQDRGPFGYGYTF. The DNA for the CDR3 is TGCGCCAGCAGCCAAGATCGGGGGCCCTTCGGCTATGGCTACACCTTC. The rearrangement joins TRBV4-1 to TRBJ1-2, with D perhaps TRBD1 (6 bases). The ends were cut back, 0 bases at V and 4 bases at J, with 15 bases in the middle. Germline CDR1 and CDR2: MGHRA and YSYEKL. This CDR3 spans 16 amino acids.

This clone was seen a handful of times. This sequence joins TRBV6-6 and TRBJ1-1; a weak D match, TRBD1 (6 bases). The CDR3 has 13 residues. The germline V gene has CDR1 MNHNY and CDR2 SVGAGI (reference sequence). V was shortened by 7 bases and J by 4 bases, with 13 bases between the two germline ends. DNA of the CDR3: TGTGCCAGCACCTCAGGAGGGGGCACTGAAGCTTTCTTT. It specifies CASTSGGGTEAFF.

V usage is TRBV5-4 and J usage is TRBJ1-3, with TRBD1 as a possible D gene (5 bases). Germline CDR1 and CDR2: SGHNT and YYREEE (reference sequence). Deletions cut 0 bases from V and 3 bases from J, with 19 bases between. CDR3 length: 18 amino acids. CDR3 protein: CASSLGGLGTPGGNTIYF. CDR3 coding DNA: TGTGCCAGCAGCTTGGGGGGACTAGGGACGCCGGGTGGAAACACCATATATTTT. Looking up the rest from reference TRBV5-4 and TRBJ1-3 gives the full variable domain: ETGVTQSPTHLIKTRGQQVTLRCSSQSGHNTVSWYQQALGQGPQFIFQYYREEENGRGNFPPRFSGLQFPNYSSELNVNALELDDSALYLCASSLGGLGTPGGNTIYFGEGSWLTVV.

The J gene is TRBJ2-3, the V gene TRBV6-4; 11 bases agree with TRBD2. Losses at the gene ends were 3 bases for V and 5 bases for J; bases not matched to a gene: 10. The length of the CDR3 is 17 residues. The germline CDR1 and CDR2 sequences are MRHNA and SNTAGT. CDR3 sequence reads: CASSETSGAFSRDTQYF. DNA of the CDR3: TGTGCCAGCAGTGAGACTAGCGGGGCGTTCAGTCGAGATACGCAGTATTTT.

The gene calls are TRBV10-3 and TRBJ1-1; the D gene is possibly TRBD1 (6 bases). The germline gives CDR1 ENHRY, CDR2 SYGVKD. This CDR3 contains 14 residues. V was clipped by 3 bases and J by 5 bases, with 13 bases between them. The CDR3 here is CAISEGAGDTEAFF. For the CDR3, the DNA is TGTGCCATCAGTGAAGGGGCAGGGGATACTGAAGCTTTCTTT.

The chain links TRBV7-2 to TRBJ2-1; no clear D. CDR3 size: 13 residues. V was shortened by 2 bases and J by 7 bases, with 9 bases between the two germline ends. Germline CDR1 reads SGHTA; CDR2 reads FQGNSA. The CDR3, as DNA: TGTGCCAGCAGCTTATTTCTCGGGAATGAGCAGTTCTTC. Translation: CASSLFLGNEQFF.

The V call is TRBV29-1, the J call TRBJ1-1, with D perhaps TRBD1 (5 bases). Germline assignment: CDR1 SQVTM and CDR2 ANQGSEA. CDR3 size: 12 residues. The germline V and J ends were trimmed by 7 bases and 4 bases, with 13 bases remaining between them. The CDR3 DNA is TGCAGCGCCGCGGGGGGGGGCACTGAAGCTTTCTTT. Residues: CSAAGGGTEAFF.

V and J are TRBV10-1 and TRBJ2-1; TRBD1 matches at 10 bases. The V gene end was trimmed by 3 bases and the J gene end by 10 bases; junction bases not matched to a gene: 9. CDR1 and CDR2 (germline): WNHNN, SYGVQD (reference sequence). The CDR3 has 15 amino acids. This chain's CDR3 is CASSEPGQGFSEQFF. DNA of the CDR3: TGCGCCAGCAGTGAACCGGGACAGGGGTTTTCGGAGCAGTTCTTC.

The rearrangement uses TRBV6-5 and TRBJ1-4; no reliable D call. Trimming removed 6 bases at V and 4 bases at J, with 9 bases between. Looked up from germline, CDR1 is MNHEY and CDR2 is SVGAGI. CDR3 length equals 13 residues. The CDR3 loop is CASRRAFNEKLFF. CDR3 DNA sequence: TGTGCCAGCAGGCGGGCCTTTAATGAAAAACTGTTTTTT.

The chain employs TRBV2 and TRBJ2-4; D assignment may be TRBD1 or TRBD2 (5 bases each). Germline CDR1 and CDR2: SNHLY and FYNNEI. The CDR3 extends over 12 amino acids. The CDR3: CVIRDAKNIQYF. CDR3 bases: TGTGTGATAAGGGACGCCAAAAACATTCAGTACTTC.

The chain employs TRBV2 and TRBJ2-7; D possibly corresponds to TRBD1 (6 bases). V was shortened by 7 bases and J by 7 bases, with 17 bases between the two germline ends. Germline CDR1 is SNHLY and CDR2 is FYNNEI. The CDR3 covers 13 residues. In DNA form, the CDR3 reads TGTGCCAGCATAAGACAGGACTCCTGGGAGCAGTACTTC. Protein sequence: CASIRQDSWEQYF.

The chain carries TRBV19 and TRBJ2-5; no firm D call. The CDR3 has 12 residues. CDR1 is LNHDA, CDR2 SQIVND, per germline (reference sequence). V lost 5 bases and J lost 4, with 8 bases in between. The CDR3 DNA reads as TGTGCCAGTAGTGATCCGACAGAGACCCAGTACTTC. Its protein product is CASSDPTETQYF.

Of note for this clone: The same CDR3 also results from other DNA sequences found in this sample. The chain recombines TRBV9 with TRBJ2-2; tentative D call: TRBD1 (5 bases). This CDR3 has 14 amino acids. From germline, CDR1 is SGDLS and CDR2 YYNGEE. Trimming removed 0 bases at V and 6 bases at J, with 9 bases between. CDR3 amino acids: CASSVVGAAGELFF. The DNA for the CDR3 is TGTGCCAGCAGCGTAGTAGGGGCAGCCGGGGAGCTGTTTTTT.

The gene calls are TRBV7-2 and TRBJ2-1, with D possibly matching TRBD1 (5 bases). Germline loops: CDR1 SGHTA, CDR2 FQGNSA. The CDR3 consists of 16 residues. V gave up 3 bases and J gave up 4 bases, with 16 bases separating them. DNA of the CDR3: TGTGCCAGCAGCTTGGGGCATCAAGGGGTTTACAATGAGCAGTTCTTC. Translated: CASSLGHQGVYNEQFF.

V gene TRBV28 combines with J gene TRBJ1-2; TRBD1 aligns across 9 bases. Trimming took 2 bases from V and 8 from J; bases not matched to a gene: 6. The CDR3 sequence is 14 residues long. Germline CDR1 is MDHEN and CDR2 is SYDVKM. In DNA, the CDR3 is TGTGCCAGCAGTTTAATGGGACAGGGTGGAGGCTACACCTTC. It encodes CASSLMGQGGGYTF.